This section outlines one TCR beta chain sequence together with its context. The antigen remains undetermined. CD8+CD57+ cell expansion, shown by flow cytometry, had occurred in the patients selected for sequencing. Patients, without exception, had severe acquired aplastic anemia. Therapy had not been given to patients before blood sampling. The data originate from a study of CD8+CD57+ T cells in acquired aplastic anemia. Looking at the study overall: Isolated CD4+ and CD8+ cells, once sorted, yielded DNA averaging approximately 3 ug. Study-wide results and caveats: Between the patient and control groups, CD8+ Simpson's diversity did not differ significantly.

This CDR3 is built from 13 residues. Losses at the gene ends were 1 base for V and 3 bases for J; bases not matched to a gene: 3. CDR1 is DFQATT and CDR2 is SNEGSKA in the germline V gene (reference sequence). Profiles of TCR beta VDJ and CDR3 were generated from a genomic DNA template. TCRdb ran MiXCR on the reads and lists one entry per CDR3 protein. The data show 200,000 to 300,000 distinct CDR3 sequences, roughly half seen once. The sequencing sample was made of sorted CD4+, CD8+, or CD8+CD57+ T cells (not recorded which) from PBMCs. The chain links TRBV20-1 to TRBJ2-7, with 7 bases that match TRBD1. The sequence came from a human donor with aplastic anemia. CDR3 coding DNA: TGCAGTGCTAGAGCCCGGGACAGCTACGAGCAGTACTTC. It translates to CSARARDSYEQYF.